The 21 T cell receptor beta chains listed next were all sequenced from one sample in a study of blood T cell repertoires in COVID-19. Clones were sequenced by immunoSEQ multiplex PCR, and TCRdb holds only the in-frame ones, with some missing. The profile shows fewer than 80,000 clones, roughly 89% of them singletons. What was sequenced was peripheral blood. The source is a man younger than 45 with acute or convalescent COVID-19.

The genes are TRBV24-1 and TRBJ1-5; unclear D gene. Germline lookup yields CDR1 KGHDR and CDR2 SFDVKD. Trimming shortened V by 0 bases and J by 0 bases, and 5 bases separated the two germline ends. This CDR3 region has 15 residues. The CDR3 bases are TGTGCCACCAGTGATTTGACAGATAGCAATCAGCCCCAGCATTTT. Amino acids: CATSDLTDSNQPQHF.

This clone was seen only once. The chain links TRBV6-5 to TRBJ1-5, with D hard to call. The CDR3 runs to 13 residues. Germline V lookup: CDR1 MNHEY, CDR2 SVGAGI. Trimming stripped 6 bases from V and 0 bases from J, with 6 bases between. Here the CDR3 reads CASRRDSNQPQHF. The CDR3 bases are TGTGCCAGCAGGCGAGATAGCAATCAGCCCCAGCATTTT.

The V call is TRBV12-3 or TRBV12-4, the J call TRBJ1-3; no definite D call. The CDR3 length is 13 residues. V was shortened by 5 bases and J by 4 bases, with 9 bases between the two germline ends. The DNA of the CDR3 is TGTGCCAGCAGTCGCTCACAGGGAAACACCATATATTTT. It encodes CASSRSQGNTIYF.

The J gene is TRBJ2-1, the V gene TRBV18; 11 nucleotides match TRBD1. V shed 8 bases, J shed 4 bases, and the junction held 4 bases outside the gene matches. This CDR3 contains 14 residues. CDR1 and CDR2 from the germline V gene are KGHSH and LQKENI. CDR3 sequence (DNA): TGTGCCAGCACCCGGGACAGGGGGTACAATGAGCAGTTCTTC. Translation gives CASTRDRGYNEQFF.

V usage is TRBV7-3 and J usage is TRBJ2-2; D may be TRBD1 (5 bases). Between the trimmed V and J ends, which lost 4 bases and 6 bases, there was a span of 9 bases. The CDR3 covers 13 residues. CDR1 SGHTA and CDR2 FQGTGA come from the germline V gene. In nucleotides, the CDR3 is TGTGCCAGCAGCTCGACAGTTGCCGGGGAGCTGTTTTTT. It encodes CASSSTVAGELFF.

The V call is TRBV15, the J call TRBJ1-4; D may be TRBD1 (5 bases). The CDR3 sequence is 14 residues long. Germline CDR1 LNHNV, CDR2 YYDKDF (reference sequence). V gave up 6 bases and J gave up 5 bases, with 13 bases separating them. Here the CDR3 DNA reads TGTGCCACCAGTTCCCGGTGGACAAATGAAAAACTGTTTTTT. Translating it yields CATSSRWTNEKLFF.

The DNA for the CDR3 is TGTGCCAGCAGTCCAGGCTCATACTACGAGCAGTACTTC. Its protein is CASSPGSYYEQYF. This chain uses TRBV6-5 with TRBJ2-7, with no clear D. Germline V CDR1 and CDR2: MNHEY, SVGAGI. The CDR3 spans 13 residues. The V and J ends lost 5 bases and 3 bases respectively, with 11 bases between them.

The CDR3 bases are TGTGCCTGGAGTTTCGGACTAGCGGACAATGAGCAGTTCTTC. This codes for CAWSFGLADNEQFF. The chain links TRBV30 to TRBJ2-1; 10 positions match TRBD2. Germline loops: CDR1 GTSNPN, CDR2 SVGIG (reference sequence). CDR3 size: 14 residues. Trimming took 2 bases from V and 5 from J; bases not matched to a gene: 3.

The V gene is TRBV5-6, the J gene TRBJ2-1; 7 nucleotides line up with TRBD1. V lost 5 bases to trimming and J lost 5 bases; unmatched junction nucleotides: 10. CDR1 and CDR2 (germline): SGHDT, YYEEEE. The CDR3 consists of 15 residues. CDR3 sequence reads: CASRETGIPHNEQFF. The CDR3 DNA reads TGTGCCAGCAGGGAGACAGGGATACCTCACAATGAGCAGTTCTTC. The complete variable domain, with remaining parts taken from reference TRBV5-6 and TRBJ2-1, reads DAGVTQSPTHLIKTRGQQVTLRCSPKSGHDTVSWYQQALGQGPQFIFQYYEEEERQRGNFPDRFSGHQFPNYSSELNVNALLLGDSALYLCASRETGIPHNEQFFGPGTRLTVL.

The chain has TRBV23-1 and TRBJ1-2; D remains ambiguous. TRBV23-1 is labeled an ORF, and its function is uncertain. There are 17 residues in the CDR3. V shed 6 bases and J shed 4 bases, with 24 bases lying between them. The CDR3 loop reads CASSTLNRNSRPYGYTF. CDR3 in DNA: TGCGCCAGCAGCACCCTCAACCGCAACAGCCGACCCTATGGCTACACCTTC.

This chain connects TRBV18 to TRBJ1-1, with 9 bases fitting TRBD1. Per germline, CDR1 KGHSH and CDR2 LQKENI. This CDR3 is 14 amino acids long. After removal of 3 bases from V and 5 bases from J, the junction contained 4 bases not matched to a gene. This CDR3 reads CASSPSGQGTEAFF. Here the CDR3 DNA reads TGTGCCAGCTCACCTAGTGGACAGGGGACTGAAGCTTTCTTT.

This chain uses TRBV19 with TRBJ2-1; TRBD2 might be the D (6 bases). V was cut by 3 bases and J by 2 bases, with 23 bases left in between. The germline CDR1 and CDR2 sequences are LNHDA and SQIVND (reference sequence). There are 19 residues in the CDR3. The CDR3: CASSIKPQSGTGTYNEQFF. The DNA for the CDR3 is TGTGCCAGTAGTATTAAGCCACAATCCGGGACTGGGACCTACAATGAGCAGTTCTTC.

In this sample, this clone turned up a few times. The chain couples TRBV18 to TRBJ1-1; D is undetermined. This CDR3 comprises 15 residues. Trimming removed 2 bases from V and 7 bases from J, with 17 bases in between. Germline CDR1 reads KGHSH; CDR2 reads LQKENI. Here the CDR3 DNA reads TGTGCCAGCTCACCAAAACGCAAAGAGTTTGATGAAGCTTTCTTT. Translation: CASSPKRKEFDEAFF.

V gene TRBV19 combines with J gene TRBJ1-3; 7 nucleotides agree with TRBD1. There are 16 residues in the CDR3. Germline V gene lookup returns CDR1 LNHDA and CDR2 SQIVND (reference sequence). The V gene end was trimmed by 5 bases and the J gene end by 2 bases; junction bases not matched to a gene: 9. CDR3 amino acids: CASSPTRGAPGNTIYF. In DNA, the CDR3 is TGTGCCAGTAGTCCGACCAGGGGGGCTCCTGGAAACACCATATATTTT.

This sequence joins TRBV12-3 or TRBV12-4 and TRBJ2-7; no reliable D call. This CDR3 spans 13 amino acids. V lost 5 bases, J lost 4 bases, and 12 bases lay in between. The CDR3 DNA sequence: TGTGCCAGCAGTCAAACAGATACATACGAGCAGTACTTC. Translating it yields CASSQTDTYEQYF.

This rearrangement joins TRBV5-1 to TRBJ2-3; 11 bases align to TRBD2. This CDR3 comprises 19 residues. Per germline, CDR1 SGHRS and CDR2 YFSETQ. J gave up 5 bases and V 4 bases, and 18 bases lay outside the gene matches. CDR3 coding DNA: TGCGCCAGCAGCCCTAGCGGGAGGATAAGCAGTGGATGGCAAGATACGCAGTATTTT. Translating gives CASSPSGRISSGWQDTQYF.

The J gene is TRBJ1-4, the V gene TRBV4-2; 7 bases are a match to TRBD1. Germline V gives CDR1 LGHNA, CDR2 YNFKEQ. The CDR3 runs 17 residues. Trimming cost V 1 base and J 8 bases; bases outside gene matches: 13. The CDR3 DNA reads as TGTGCCAGCAGCCAAGTAGCTCCCCCGGGACAGTGGGAAAAACTGTTTTTT. Amino acids: CASSQVAPPGQWEKLFF.

The V and J genes are TRBV5-1 and TRBJ1-2, with 9 positions matching TRBD1. The CDR3 is 13 residues long. Germline trimming cut 4 bases from V and 8 bases from J; bases unmatched to any gene: 6. From germline, CDR1 is SGHRS and CDR2 YFSETQ. Written as DNA, the CDR3 is TGCGCCAGCAGCCCCGGGACAGGGAGAGGCTACACCTTC. Amino acids: CASSPGTGRGYTF.

This chain uses TRBV5-4 with TRBJ2-7, with D maybe TRBD2 (6 bases). CDR1 is SGHNT and CDR2 is YYREEE in the germline V gene (reference sequence). V gave up 1 base and J gave up 3 bases, with 11 bases separating them. The CDR3 spans 14 residues. The CDR3: CASSLTGEGYEQYF. The CDR3 region has the DNA TGTGCCAGCAGCTTGACGGGAGAGGGCTACGAGCAGTACTTC.

Of note for this clone: The same CDR3 is also encoded by other DNA sequences in this sample. The gene calls are TRBV7-2 and TRBJ1-5, with 8 bases that match TRBD1. Germline loops: CDR1 SGHTA, CDR2 FQGNSA. The CDR3 runs 15 residues. J gave up 0 bases and V 6 bases, and 4 bases lay outside the gene matches. The CDR3 here is CASSFTGGSNQPQHF. CDR3 bases: TGTGCCAGCAGTTTCACAGGGGGTAGCAATCAGCCCCAGCATTTT.

The chain employs TRBV18 and TRBJ1-4, with a possible D match to TRBD1 (6 bases). Trimming left V 6 bases short and J 8 bases short, with 13 bases between. This CDR3 has 13 amino acids. The germline gives CDR1 KGHSH, CDR2 LQKENI. The CDR3 coding sequence is TGTGCCAGCTCCCAACAGGGAGAAGAAAAACTGTTTTTT. Protein product: CASSQQGEEKLFF.